This T cell receptor (beta chain) appears in the sequencing data of a study of blood T cell repertoires in COVID-19. Clones were sequenced by immunoSEQ multiplex PCR, and TCRdb holds only the in-frame ones, with some missing. The table lists around 92,000 clones, about 83% of them singletons. The germline V gene has CDR1 SEHNR and CDR2 FQNEAQ (reference sequence). This CDR3 spans 15 amino acids. The trim removed 5 bases at V and 3 bases at J, leaving 6 bases unmatched. The chain carries TRBV7-9 and TRBJ1-4, with 7 bases identical to TRBD1. The sequence was obtained from an elderly woman with acute or convalescent COVID-19. What was sequenced was peripheral blood. The CDR3 DNA follows: TGTGCCAGCAGCCGAACAGGGGCAGCTAATGAAAAACTGTTTTTT. Translating gives CASSRTGAANEKLFF. Based on the CDR3 plus reference TRBV7-9 and TRBJ1-4, the full variable domain is DTGVSQNPRHKITKRGQNVTFRCDPISEHNRLYWYRQTLGQGPEFLTYFQNEAQLEKSRLLSDRFSAERPKGSFSTLEIQRTEQGDSAMYLCASSRTGAANEKLFFGSGTQLSVL.